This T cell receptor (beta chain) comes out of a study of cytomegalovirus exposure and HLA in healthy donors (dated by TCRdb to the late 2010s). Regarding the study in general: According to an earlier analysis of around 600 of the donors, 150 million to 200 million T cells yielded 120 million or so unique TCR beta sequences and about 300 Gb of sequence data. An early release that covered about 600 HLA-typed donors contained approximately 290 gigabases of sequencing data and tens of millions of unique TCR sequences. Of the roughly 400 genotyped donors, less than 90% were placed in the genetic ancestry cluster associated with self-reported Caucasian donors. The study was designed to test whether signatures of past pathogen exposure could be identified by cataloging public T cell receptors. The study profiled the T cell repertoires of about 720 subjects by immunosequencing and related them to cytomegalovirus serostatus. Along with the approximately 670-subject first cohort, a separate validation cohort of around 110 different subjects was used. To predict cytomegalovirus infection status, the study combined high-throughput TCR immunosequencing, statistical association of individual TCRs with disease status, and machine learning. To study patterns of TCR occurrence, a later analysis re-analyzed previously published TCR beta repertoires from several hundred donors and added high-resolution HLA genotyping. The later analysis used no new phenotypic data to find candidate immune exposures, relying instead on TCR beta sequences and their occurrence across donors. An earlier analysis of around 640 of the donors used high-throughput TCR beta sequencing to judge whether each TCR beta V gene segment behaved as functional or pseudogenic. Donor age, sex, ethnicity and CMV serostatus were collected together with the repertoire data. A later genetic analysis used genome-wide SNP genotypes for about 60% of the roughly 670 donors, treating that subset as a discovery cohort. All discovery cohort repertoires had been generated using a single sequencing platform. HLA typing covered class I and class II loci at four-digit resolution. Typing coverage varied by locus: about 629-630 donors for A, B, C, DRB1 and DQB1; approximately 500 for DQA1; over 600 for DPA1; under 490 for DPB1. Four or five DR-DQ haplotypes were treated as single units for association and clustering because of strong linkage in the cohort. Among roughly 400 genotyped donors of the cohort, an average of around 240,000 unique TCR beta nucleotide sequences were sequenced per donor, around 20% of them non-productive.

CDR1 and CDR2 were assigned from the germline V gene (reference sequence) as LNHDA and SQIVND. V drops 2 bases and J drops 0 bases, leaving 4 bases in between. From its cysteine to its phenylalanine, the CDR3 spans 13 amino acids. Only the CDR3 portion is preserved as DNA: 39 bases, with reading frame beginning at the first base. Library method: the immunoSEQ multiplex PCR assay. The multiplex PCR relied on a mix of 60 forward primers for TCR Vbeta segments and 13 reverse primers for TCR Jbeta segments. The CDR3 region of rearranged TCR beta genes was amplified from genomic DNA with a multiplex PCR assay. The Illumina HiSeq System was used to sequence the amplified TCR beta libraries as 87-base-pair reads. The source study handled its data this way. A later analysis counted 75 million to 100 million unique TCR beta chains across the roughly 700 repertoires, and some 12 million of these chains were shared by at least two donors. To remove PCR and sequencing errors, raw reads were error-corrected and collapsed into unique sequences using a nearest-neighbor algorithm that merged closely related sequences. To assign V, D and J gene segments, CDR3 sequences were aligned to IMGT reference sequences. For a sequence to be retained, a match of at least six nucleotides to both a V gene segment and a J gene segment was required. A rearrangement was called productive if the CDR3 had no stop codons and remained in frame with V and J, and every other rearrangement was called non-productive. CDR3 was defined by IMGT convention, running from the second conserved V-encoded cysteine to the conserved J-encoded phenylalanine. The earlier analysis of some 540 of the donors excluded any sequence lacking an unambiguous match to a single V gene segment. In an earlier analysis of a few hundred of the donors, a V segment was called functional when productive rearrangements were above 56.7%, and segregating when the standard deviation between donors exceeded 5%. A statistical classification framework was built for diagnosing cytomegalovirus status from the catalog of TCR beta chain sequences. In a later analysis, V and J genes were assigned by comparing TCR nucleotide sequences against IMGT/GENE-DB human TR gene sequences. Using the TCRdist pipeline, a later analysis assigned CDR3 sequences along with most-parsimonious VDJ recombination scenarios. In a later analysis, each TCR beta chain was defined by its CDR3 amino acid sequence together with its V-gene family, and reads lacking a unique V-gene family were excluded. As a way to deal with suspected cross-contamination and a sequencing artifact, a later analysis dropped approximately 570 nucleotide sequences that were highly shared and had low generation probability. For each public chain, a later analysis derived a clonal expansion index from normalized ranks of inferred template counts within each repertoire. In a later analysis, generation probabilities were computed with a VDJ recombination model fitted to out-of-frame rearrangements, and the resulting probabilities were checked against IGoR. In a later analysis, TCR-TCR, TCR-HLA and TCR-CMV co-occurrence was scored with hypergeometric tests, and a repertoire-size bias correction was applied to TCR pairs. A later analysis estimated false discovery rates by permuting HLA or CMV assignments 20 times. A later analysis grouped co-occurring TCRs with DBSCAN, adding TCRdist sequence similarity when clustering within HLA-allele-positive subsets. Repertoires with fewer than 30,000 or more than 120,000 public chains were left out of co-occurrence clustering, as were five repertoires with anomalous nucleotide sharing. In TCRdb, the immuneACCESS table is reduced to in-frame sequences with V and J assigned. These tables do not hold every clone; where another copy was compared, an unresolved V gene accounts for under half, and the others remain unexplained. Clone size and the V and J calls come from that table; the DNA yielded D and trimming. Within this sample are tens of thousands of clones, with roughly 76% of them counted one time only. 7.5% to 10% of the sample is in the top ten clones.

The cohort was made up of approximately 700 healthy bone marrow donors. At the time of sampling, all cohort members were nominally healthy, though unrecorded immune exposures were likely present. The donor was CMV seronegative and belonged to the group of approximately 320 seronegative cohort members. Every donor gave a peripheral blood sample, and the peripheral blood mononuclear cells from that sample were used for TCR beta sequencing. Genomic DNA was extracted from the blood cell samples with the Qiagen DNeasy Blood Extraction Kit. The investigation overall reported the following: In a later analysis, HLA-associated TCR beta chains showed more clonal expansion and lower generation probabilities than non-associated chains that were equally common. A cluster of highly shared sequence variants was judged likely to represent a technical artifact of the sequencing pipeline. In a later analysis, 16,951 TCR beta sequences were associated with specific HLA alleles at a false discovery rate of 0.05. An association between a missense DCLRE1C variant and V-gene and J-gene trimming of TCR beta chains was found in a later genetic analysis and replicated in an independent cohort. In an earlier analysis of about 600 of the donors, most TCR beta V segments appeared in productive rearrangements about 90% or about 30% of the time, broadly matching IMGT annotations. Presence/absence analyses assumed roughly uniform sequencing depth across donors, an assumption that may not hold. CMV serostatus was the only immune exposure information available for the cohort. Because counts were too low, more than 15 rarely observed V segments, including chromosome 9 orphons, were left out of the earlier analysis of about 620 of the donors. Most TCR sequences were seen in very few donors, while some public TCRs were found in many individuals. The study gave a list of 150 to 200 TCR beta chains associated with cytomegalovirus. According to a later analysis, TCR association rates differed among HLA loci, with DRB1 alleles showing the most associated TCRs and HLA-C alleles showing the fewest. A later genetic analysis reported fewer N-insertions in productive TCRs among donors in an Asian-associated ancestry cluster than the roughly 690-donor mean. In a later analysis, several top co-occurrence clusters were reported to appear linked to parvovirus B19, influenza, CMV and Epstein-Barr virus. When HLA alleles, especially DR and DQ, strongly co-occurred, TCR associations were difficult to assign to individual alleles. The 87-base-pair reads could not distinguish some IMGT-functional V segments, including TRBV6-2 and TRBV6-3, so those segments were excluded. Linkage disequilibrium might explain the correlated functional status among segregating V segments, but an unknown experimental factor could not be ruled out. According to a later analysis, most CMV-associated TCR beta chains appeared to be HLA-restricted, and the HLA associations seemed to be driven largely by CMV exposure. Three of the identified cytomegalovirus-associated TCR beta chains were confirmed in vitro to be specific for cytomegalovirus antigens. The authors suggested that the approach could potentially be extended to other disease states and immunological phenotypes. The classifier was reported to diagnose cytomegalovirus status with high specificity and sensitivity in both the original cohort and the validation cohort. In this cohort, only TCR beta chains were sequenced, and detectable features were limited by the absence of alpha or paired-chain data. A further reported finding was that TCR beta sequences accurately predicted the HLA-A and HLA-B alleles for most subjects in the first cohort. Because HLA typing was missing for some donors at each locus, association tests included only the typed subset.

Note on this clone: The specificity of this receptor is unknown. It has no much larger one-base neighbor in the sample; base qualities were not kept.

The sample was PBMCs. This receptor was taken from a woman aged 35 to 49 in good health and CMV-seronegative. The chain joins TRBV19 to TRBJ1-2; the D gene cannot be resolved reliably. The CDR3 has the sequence CASSIQTNYGYTF. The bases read TGTGCCAGTAGTATACAGACTAACTATGGCTACACCTTC.